This is a list of T cell receptor beta chains from one sample in a study of blood T cell repertoires in COVID-19. Assay used: immunoSEQ multiplex PCR; TCRdb lists only in-frame clones, some missing. The sample shows about 99,000 clones, approximately 80% of them seen only once. The sample taken for sequencing was peripheral blood. The source of these receptors is a man between 60 and 70 years old with acute or convalescent COVID-19. CDR3s include the opening cysteine and the closing phenylalanine or tryptophan. The D gene is left open where the match is weak. A clone size is listed for some rows: how often the clone was seen (once, few, many), or a class if it is expanded.

.	TRBV25-1	TRBJ2-1	TRBD1	TGTGCCAGCAGTGAGACAGGGGGGGCCTACAATGAGCAGTTCTTC	CASSETGGAYNEQFF
.	TRBV7-3	TRBJ1-4	.	TGTGCCAGCAGCTACGACGCCCGACAGGTTAGAAATGAAAAACTGTTTTTT	CASSYDARQVRNEKLFF
.	TRBV9	TRBJ2-5	TRBD1	TGTGCCAGCAGCGCCCCCCCACGGGGACAGGCGGGAAGAGAGACCCAGTACTTC	CASSAPPRGQAGRETQYF
.	TRBV20-1	TRBJ2-7	.	TGCAGTGCTAGTCTCGCGGGAAGCTCCTACGAGCAGTACTTC	CSASLAGSSYEQYF
.	TRBV5-1	TRBJ2-3	TRBD2	TGCGCCAGCAGCACCGCTAGCGGGAGCACAGATACGCAGTATTTT	CASSTASGSTDTQYF
.	TRBV6-5	TRBJ2-1	.	TGTGCCAGCAGTTACGTGGCAGTCCGCTCCTACAATGAGCAGTTCTTC	CASSYVAVRSYNEQFF
.	TRBV7-9	TRBJ2-5	TRBD1	TGTGCCAGCAGCCTTTGGACAGGGGACAAGGAGACCCAGTACTTC	CASSLWTGDKETQYF
once	TRBV2	TRBJ1-1	.	TGTGCCAGCAGTGAATGGGCAGCCGCTGAAGCTTTCTTT	CASSEWAAAEAFF
few	TRBV19	TRBJ2-2	.	TGTGCCAGTAGTATATTAGGGGCGCTTGGCACCGGGGAGCTGTTTTTT	CASSILGALGTGELFF
.	TRBV5-1	TRBJ2-1	TRBD1	TGCGCCAGCAGCCCTTACCGGGGACAGGGCGACAATGAGCAGTTCTTC	CASSPYRGQGDNEQFF
.	TRBV21-1	TRBJ2-5	.	TGTGCCAGCAGGGCGGGACTAGCGGGAGGGCCTCGTCAAGAGACCCAGTACTTC	CASRAGLAGGPRQETQYF
.	TRBV18	TRBJ1-1	.	TGTGCCAGCTCACCTTCGGGGGACACTGAAGCTTTCTTT	CASSPSGDTEAFF
.	TRBV27	TRBJ2-7	.	TGTGCCAGCAGAAGGCCAGGGCCCTACGAGCAGTACTTC	CASRRPGPYEQYF
.	TRBV3-1/TRBV3-2	TRBJ1-2	.	TGTGCCAGCAGCCAAGCGGGGAGGGATTTTGGCTACACCTTC	CASSQAGRDFGYTF
.	TRBV28	TRBJ1-2	TRBD1	TGTGCCAGCAGTGGGGGGCCGGACAGGATTCTCTATGGCTACACCTTC	CASSGGPDRILYGYTF
.	TRBV5-1	TRBJ2-2	TRBD2	TGCGCCAGCAGCTCGGGGGGGCCGAGCACCGGGGAGCTGTTTTTT	CASSSGGPSTGELFF
few	TRBV3-1/TRBV3-2	TRBJ1-4	TRBD1	TGTGCCAGCAGCCACCTCCGGGACAGGGGAGAAAAACTGTTTTTT	CASSHLRDRGEKLFF
.	TRBV18	TRBJ1-6	.	TGTGCCAGCTCACGTTTAAGAGACAGAAGCTCCTATAATTCACCCCTCCACTTT	CASSRLRDRSSYNSPLHF
.	TRBV20-1	TRBJ2-1	.	TGCAGTGCTAGTTCTAGATACAATGAGCAGTTCTTC	CSASSRYNEQFF
.	TRBV10-2	TRBJ2-3	.	TGCGCCAGCAGTGACAGTAGCACAGATACGCAGTATTTT	CASSDSSTDTQYF
few	TRBV6-1	TRBJ2-7	.	TGTGCCAGCAGTGAAGTCGCCGCCGGGACAAACTCCTACGAGCAGTACTTC	CASSEVAAGTNSYEQYF
.	TRBV13	TRBJ2-7	.	TGTGCCAGCAGCTCTAGGCTGCGACCGTCCTACGAGCAGTACTTC	CASSSRLRPSYEQYF
.	TRBV7-2	TRBJ1-1	.	TGTGCCAGCAGCCTAGACAGGAACACTGAAGCTTTCTTT	CASSLDRNTEAFF
few	TRBV6-5	TRBJ1-4	.	TGTGCCAGCAGTTACAGTGGGCCGGATGAAAAACTGTTTTTT	CASSYSGPDEKLFF
.	TRBV29-1	TRBJ1-1	.	TGCAGCGCCACCGGGGTGAACACTGAAGCTTTCTTT	CSATGVNTEAFF
.	TRBV3-1/TRBV3-2	TRBJ2-7	.	TGTGCCAGCAGCCAAGATGGCGGATCCTACGAGCAGTACTTC	CASSQDGGSYEQYF
.	TRBV7-2	TRBJ2-1	TRBD2	TGTGCCAGCAGGGGCGGGAGGGCCGGGAATGAGCAGTTCTTC	CASRGGRAGNEQFF
.	TRBV9	TRBJ1-1	.	TGTGCCAGCAGCGCGGGGAACACTGAAGCTTTCTTT	CASSAGNTEAFF
once	TRBV7-8	TRBJ1-3	TRBD1	TGTGCCAGCAGCTTAGGGGTGGGGACAGGGAGCGGAAACACCATATATTTT	CASSLGVGTGSGNTIYF
.	TRBV9	TRBJ2-3	.	TGTGCCAGCAGCGTAGATGCGGGGGCCTCCACAGATACGCAGTATTTT	CASSVDAGASTDTQYF
.	TRBV18	TRBJ1-1	.	TGTGCCAGCTCACCAATAAACAGCCCCGCTGAAGCTTTCTTT	CASSPINSPAEAFF
.	TRBV28	TRBJ2-5	TRBD1	TGTGCCAGCAGTTTGCAGGGGGCCGTAGAGACCCAGTACTTC	CASSLQGAVETQYF
.	TRBV15	TRBJ1-5	TRBD1	TGTGCCACCAGCGGGACAGGTGATAGCAATCAGCCCCAGCATTTT	CATSGTGDSNQPQHF
.	TRBV5-8	TRBJ1-6	TRBD1	TGTGCCAGCAGCCACAGGGGACGGGGTTCACCCCTCCACTTT	CASSHRGRGSPLHF
.	TRBV7-2	TRBJ2-7	.	TGTGCCAGCAGCTTACTGACAGCCTACGAGCAGTACTTC	CASSLLTAYEQYF
.	TRBV28	TRBJ1-2	.	TGTGCCAGCAGTTCAGGAGGGAGTAAGGACTATGGCTACACCTTC	CASSSGGSKDYGYTF
.	TRBV28	TRBJ2-7	.	TGTGCCAGCAGTTCTCCTAGGGAGCAGTACTTC	CASSSPREQYF
.	TRBV7-3	TRBJ2-3	TRBD1	TGTGCCAGCAGCACCGGACAGGGGGGGACAGATACGCAGTATTTT	CASSTGQGGTDTQYF
.	TRBV27	TRBJ1-6	.	TGTGCCAGCACCCCCAGGGGACACTATAATTCACCCCTCCACTTT	CASTPRGHYNSPLHF
.	TRBV30	TRBJ1-4	.	TGTGCCTGGGGCAGGGGACCAACTAATGAAAAACTGTTTTTT	CAWGRGPTNEKLFF
.	TRBV3-1/TRBV3-2	TRBJ2-7	.	TGTGCCAGCAGCCAAGATTCCTTCTACGAGCAGTACTTC	CASSQDSFYEQYF
.	TRBV5-4	TRBJ2-1	.	TGTGCCAGCAGACGGGGGGGGACAGAGGGAAATGAGCAGTTCTTC	CASRRGGTEGNEQFF
.	TRBV28	TRBJ1-2	TRBD1	TGTGCCAGCAGTCCACCGACAGGGGGTAACTATGGCTACACCTTC	CASSPPTGGNYGYTF